The 4 T cell receptor beta chains below were found in one sample sequenced in a study of blood T cell repertoires in COVID-19 (dated by TCRdb to 2018 to 2020). The library was produced with the immunoSEQ multiplex PCR assay. TCRdb carries this immuneACCESS record with in-frame sequences only. Its versions omit some clonotypes, under half of them owing to an unresolved V gene in the studies checked, with the rest unexplained. Recorded for this sample are roughly 170,000 clones; approximately 79% of them occurred a single time. The top ten clones comprise approximately 26% of the sample. Source material: peripheral blood. All receptors come from a woman aged 70-85 years with acute or convalescent COVID-19.

This clone appeared many times. The rearrangement joins TRBV19 to TRBJ2-6, with a possible D match to TRBD1 (6 bases). The V gene lost 4 bases and the J gene lost 3 bases, with 16 bases spanning the gap. The CDR3 loop spans 17 amino acids. The germline CDR1 and CDR2 sequences are LNHDA and SQIVND (reference sequence). The CDR3 reads CASSSPRGTYGANVLTF. The DNA of the CDR3 is TGTGCCAGTAGTAGTCCCAGGGGCACCTATGGGGCCAACGTCCTGACTTTC. Drawing the rest from reference TRBV19 and TRBJ2-6, the complete variable domain is DGGITQSPKYLFRKEGQNVTLSCEQNLNHDAMYWYRQDPGQGLRLIYYSQIVNDFQKGDIAEGYSVSREKKESFPLTVTSAQKNPTAFYLCASSSPRGTYGANVLTFGAGSRLTVL.

CDR3: CASSSPNEADTQYF. For the CDR3, the DNA is TGTGCCAGCAGCTCCCCGAACGAGGCAGATACGCAGTATTTT. The V call is TRBV7-3, the J call TRBJ2-3; D is uncertain. The germline V and J ends were trimmed by 4 bases and 4 bases, with 12 bases remaining between them. The CDR3 runs to 14 residues. Germline loops: CDR1 SGHTA, CDR2 FQGTGA.

This clone was counted a single time. The genes are TRBV24-1 and TRBJ2-1; no definite D call. Trimming removed 3 bases from V and 1 base from J, with 18 bases in between. CDR3 length: 18 residues. Germline V gene data show CDR1 as KGHDR and CDR2 as SFDVKD. The CDR3 DNA reads as TGTGCCACCAGTGATCCCACTCCGACATCCTTTTCCTACAATGAGCAGTTCTTC. Amino acids: CATSDPTPTSFSYNEQFF.

J is TRBJ1-5 and V is TRBV6-6, with no clear D. Germline loops: CDR1 MNHNY, CDR2 SVGAGI (reference sequence). This CDR3 has 12 residues. V dropped 6 bases and J dropped 4 bases, with 7 bases sitting between them. The CDR3 here is CASRRVNQPQHF. The CDR3 DNA sequence: TGTGCCAGCAGACGGGTTAATCAGCCCCAGCATTTT.